This T cell receptor (beta chain) was sequenced during a study of vaccination effects on CD4 cells after COVID-19. Overall study findings and caveats: In the late period after vaccination, infection- and vaccine-induced clones contracted markedly.

Sequencing was preceded by expansion of antigen-specific CD4+ T cells with viral peptide pools in the ViraFEST assay. Following a roughly 11-day culture, CD4+ T cells were purified. Participants were given two doses of BNT162b2 or mRNA-1273 vaccine. None of these healthy vaccinees had been infected with SARS-CoV-2 before vaccination. Profiled with immunoSEQ multiplex PCR; TCRdb holds only in-frame clones, not every one. Here the sample spans tens of thousands of clones, about 67% being singletons. The CDR3 is 14 amino acids. CDR1 and CDR2 (germline): LGHNT, FRNRAP. Trimming left V 2 bases short and J 2 bases short, with 9 bases between. In regard to this clone: Its antigen remains unidentified.

The source was CD4+ T cells from PBMCs cultured with HCoV-229E spike peptides, collected after COVID-19 vaccination. The V gene is TRBV12-5, the J gene TRBJ1-2; D unresolved. This sequence originates from a human donor who received a COVID-19 vaccine. CDR3 in DNA: TGTGCTAGTGGTTTGTCGGTGGGGAACTATGGCTACACCTTC. Residues: CASGLSVGNYGYTF. The variable domain in full, completed from reference TRBV12-5 and TRBJ1-2, reads DARVTQTPRHKVTEMGQEVTMRCQPILGHNTVFWYRQTMMQGLELLAYFRNRAPLDDSGMPKDRFSAEMPDATLATLKIQPSEPRDSAVYFCASGLSVGNYGYTFGSGTRLTVV.